Reported below is one TCR beta chain. Its antigen is not identified. This sample was taken from a study of shared clonotypes between healthy human individuals. Study outcomes and limitations: The study generally estimated greater richness for naive than memory subsets. Clonotype sharing levels among donors were expected to vary with sequencing depth.

The table came from immunoSEQ multiplex PCR; TCRdb's copy has only in-frame clones and leaves some out. The sample has around 83,000 clones, roughly three fifths seen once. V gave up 0 bases and J gave up 0 bases, with 12 bases separating them. The CDR3 totals 16 residues. CDR1 and CDR2 from the germline V gene are MGHRA and YSYEKL. The genes are TRBV4-1 and TRBJ2-7, with a possible D match to TRBD2 (6 bases). The sequence was obtained from a man aged 30 to 45 in good health. The specimen was memory CD8+ T cells sorted from blood. Documented subset: CD45RO+ cells pooled with CCR7-negative TemRA cells. CDR3 bases: TGCGCCAGCAGCCAAGAGTTAGCGGAGAGCTCCTACGAGCAGTACTTC. It codes for CASSQELAESSYEQYF.